This T cell receptor beta chain was recovered during a study of CD8 T cells in ankylosing spondylitis. Study-wide findings and caveats: A motif of roughly eight highly homologous TCR beta variants was seen as apparently characteristic of ankylosing spondylitis blood. According to the report, clones linked to the disease were significantly enriched in matched synovial fluid samples taken from ankylosing spondylitis patients.

A few counts support this clonotype. What it binds is not known. For TCR beta, libraries came from quantitative 5'-RACE with molecular barcodes. TCRdb analysed the 5' RACE reads with MiXCR anew, one entry per CDR3 protein. This table holds about 540,000 distinct CDR3 sequences, roughly 13% found once. CDR3 size: 15 residues. The trim removed 4 bases at V and 4 bases at J, leaving 10 bases unmatched. CDR1 and CDR2 (germline): SGHRS, YFSETQ. Sequenced sample: blood, either unsorted or a sorted T cell fraction (not recorded which). The V call is TRBV5-1, the J call TRBJ1-2; 7 nucleotides line up with TRBD1. This receptor was taken from a male donor with ankylosing spondylitis. In nucleotides, the CDR3 is TGCGCCAGCAGCGCTACAGGGGTTCGGGGCTATGGCTACACCTTC. Translated, it gives CASSATGVRGYGYTF.